A single sample is the source of the 14 T cell receptor beta chains below, sequenced in a study of beta chain features in type 1 diabetes. Reverse transcription of all isolated RNA meant that expressed TCRB transcripts were sequenced. TCRdb's copy holds only in-frame clones and misses some; the assay was immunoSEQ multiplex PCR. The sample has 350,000 or so clones; around 20% are singletons. The sequencing input was naive CD4+ T cells from blood. The origin of the receptors is a woman younger than 30 in good health.

This clone was seen more than once but under ten times. This chain uses TRBV4-3 with TRBJ2-2, with 7 bases matching TRBD2. Per the germline V gene, CDR1 is LGHNA and CDR2 is YSLEER. The CDR3 is 17 residues long. V lost 0 bases and J lost 1; bases outside the gene matches: 5. The CDR3 protein is CASSQDRTRRNTGELFF. The CDR3 DNA is TGCGCCAGCAGCCAAGATAGGACTAGACGGAACACCGGGGAGCTGTTTTTT.

The V gene is TRBV7-6, the J gene TRBJ2-3; D perhaps matches TRBD2 (5 bases). The germline V and J ends were trimmed by 4 bases and 2 bases, with 10 bases remaining between them. The CDR3 contains 14 residues. CDR1 and CDR2 (germline): SGHVS, FNYEAQ. The chain's CDR3 is CASSSRLITDTQYF. The DNA for the CDR3 is TGTGCCAGCAGCTCTCGACTAATCACAGATACGCAGTATTTT.

The chain has TRBV7-2 and TRBJ2-2, with 7 bases identical to TRBD2. Germline V gene lookup returns CDR1 SGHTA and CDR2 FQGNSA. There are 13 residues in the CDR3. The ends lost 5 bases at V and 7 bases at J; junction bases unmatched: 4. DNA of the CDR3: TGTGCCAGCAGCACATGGGAGGGCGGGGAGCTGTTTTTT. Translated, it gives CASSTWEGGELFF.

This clone was detected once. V gene TRBV9 combines with J gene TRBJ1-2; TRBD1 matches at 7 bases. There are 15 residues in the CDR3. J was trimmed by 4 bases and V by 0 bases; bases with no gene match: 6. Germline assignment: CDR1 SGDLS and CDR2 YYNGEE. CDR3 loop: CASSVETGTAYGYTF. CDR3 sequence (DNA): TGTGCCAGCAGCGTAGAGACCGGGACAGCCTATGGCTACACCTTC. The full variable domain, its missing parts supplied by reference TRBV9 and TRBJ1-2, is DSGVTQTPKHLITATGQRVTLRCSPRSGDLSVYWYQQSLDQGLQFLIQYYNGEERAKGNILERFSAQQFPDLHSELNLSSLELGDSALYFCASSVETGTAYGYTFGSGTRLTVV.

This clone was seen a handful of times. The rearrangement links TRBV2 to TRBJ1-5; TRBD1 is a possible D gene (6 bases). V was cut by 4 bases and J by 9 bases, with 16 bases left in between. The CDR3 extends over 14 amino acids. Germline-derived CDR1 and CDR2 are SNHLY and FYNNEI. CDR3 DNA: TGTGCCAGCAGTGTAAGACAGGATCGAGGGCCCCAGCATTTT. Translating it yields CASSVRQDRGPQHF.

CDR3 loop: CASSELDSRSSYEQYF. CDR3 nucleotides: TGTGCCAGCAGTGAGCTGGACAGCAGGTCCTCCTACGAGCAGTACTTC. The V call is TRBV25-1, the J call TRBJ2-7; D perhaps matches TRBD1 (6 bases). This CDR3 spans 16 amino acids. The ends were cut back, 3 bases at V and 0 bases at J, with 15 bases in the middle. Germline V CDR1 and CDR2: MGHDK, SYGVNS.

This clone was seen only a few times. The V gene is TRBV2, the J gene TRBJ2-1, with 7 bases matching TRBD2. Germline V gene lookup returns CDR1 SNHLY and CDR2 FYNNEI. CDR3 length: 14 amino acids. J gave up 4 bases and V 6 bases, and 6 bases lay outside the gene matches. CDR3 in amino acids: CASRGTTTYNEQFF. The CDR3, as DNA: TGTGCCAGCAGGGGGACTACCACTTACAATGAGCAGTTCTTC. Full variable domain (rest looked up from reference TRBV2 and TRBJ2-1): EPEVTQTPSHQVTQMGQEVILRCVPISNHLYFYWYRQILGQKVEFLVSFYNNEISEKSEIFDDQFSVERPDGSNFTLKIRSTKLEDSAMYFCASRGTTTYNEQFFGPGTRLTVL.

The V call is TRBV7-3, the J call TRBJ2-2; perhaps TRBD1 as D (6 bases). CDR1 SGHTA and CDR2 FQGTGA come from the germline V gene. This CDR3 comprises 14 residues. V was cut by 5 bases and J by 4 bases, with 11 bases left in between. The CDR3 is CASSGQGSTGELFF. CDR3 nucleotides: TGTGCCAGCAGCGGGCAGGGGTCCACCGGGGAGCTGTTTTTT.

This clone was detected only a few times. The chain recombines TRBV4-1 with TRBJ2-7; 7 bases map to TRBD2. The CDR3 extends over 13 amino acids. V trimming: 0 bases; J trimming: 6 bases; junction bases outside the gene matches: 2. The germline V gene encodes CDR1 MGHRA and CDR2 YSYEKL. The CDR3 DNA reads TGCGCCAGCAGCCAAGATTGGGGGGGCGAGCAGTACTTC. Its translation is CASSQDWGGEQYF.

This chain uses TRBV9 with TRBJ2-1, with 10 nucleotides matching TRBD2. The CDR3 is 14 amino acids. CDR1 and CDR2 (germline): SGDLS, YYNGEE. V trimming: 3 bases; J trimming: 5 bases; junction bases outside the gene matches: 2. The CDR3, as DNA: TGTGCCAGCAGCGCAGGACTAGCGGACAATGAGCAGTTCTTC. Its protein product is CASSAGLADNEQFF.

This clone was seen only a few times. The V and J genes are TRBV4-3 and TRBJ2-1, with TRBD1 as a possible D gene (7 bases). This CDR3 region has 15 residues. Germline values: CDR1 LGHNA, CDR2 YSLEER. Between the trimmed V and J ends, which lost 4 bases and 5 bases, there was a span of 15 bases. CDR3 region: CASSPSRDRNNEQFF. CDR3 coding DNA: TGCGCCAGCAGCCCCTCGCGGGACAGAAACAATGAGCAGTTCTTC.

This clone came up a few times. This chain uses TRBV25-1 with TRBJ2-7, with a weak D call TRBD1 (5 bases). Per germline, CDR1 MGHDK and CDR2 SYGVNS. The CDR3 is 15 amino acids. Trimming removed 6 bases at V and 7 bases at J, with 22 bases between. The CDR3 nucleotides read TGTGCCAGCAGCGAGTCGGGCCAGGGCGATAGTGAGCAGTACTTC. Translation gives CASSESGQGDSEQYF.

This clone has just a few counts. In nucleotides, the CDR3 is TGCAGCGCTGCTTTAGCGGACACAGATACGCAGTATTTT. Its translation is CSAALADTDTQYF. V usage is TRBV29-1 and J usage is TRBJ2-3; D may be TRBD2 (6 bases). From germline, CDR1 is SQVTM and CDR2 ANQGSEA. V lost 7 bases to trimming and J lost 2 bases, with 13 bases between them. The CDR3 is made up of 13 amino acids.

This chain uses TRBV19 with TRBJ2-5, with 7 bases fitting TRBD1. The ends lost 5 bases at V and 2 bases at J; junction bases unmatched: 8. Germline CDR1 and CDR2: LNHDA and SQIVND (reference sequence). CDR3 size: 15 residues. In DNA form, the CDR3 reads TGTGCCAGTAGTCTGCTCGGGACAGCGCAAGAGACCCAGTACTTC. It encodes CASSLLGTAQETQYF.